This entry features one TCR beta chain sequence. Reverse transcription of extracted RNA yielded cDNA, which provided the sequencing template. The table came from immunoSEQ multiplex PCR; TCRdb's copy has only in-frame clones and leaves some out. The table has 150,000 to 200,000 clones, 50% to 75% seen once; the top ten hold 14% to 15%. Researchers gathered lesional scalp punch biopsies and peripheral blood from patients with alopecia areata. V was clipped by 6 bases and J by 3 bases, with 15 bases between them. The CDR3 length is 14 residues. CDR1 is MNHNS and CDR2 is SASEGT in the germline V gene. This record comes from a study of CD8+ T cells in alopecia areata. About the research overall: Tofacitinib was given for 6 to 18 months, then stopped for 6 months.

The receptor comes from a human donor with alopecia areata. V gene TRBV6-1 combines with J gene TRBJ2-7; D gene uncertain. The specimen was CD4+ T cells sorted from blood, collected at week 0. CDR3 DNA: TGTGCCAGCAGCGAACGGCTGGATCTCTACGAGCAGTACTTC. Translating it yields CASSERLDLYEQYF.